These 12 T cell receptor beta chains share one sample of origin, sequenced in a study of liver allograft versus peripheral blood T cells. Study in general: Repertoires from peripheral blood of liver transplant recipients were compared with those inside their transplanted livers.

TCRdb re-called the reads through MiXCR, storing one row per CDR3 protein. The sample has about 2,600 distinct CDR3 sequences, about a fifth seen once. The receptors come from a human patient who had a liver transplant. The T cells may partly be graft donor cells.

This clonotype was seen ten or more times. The genes are TRBV20-1 and TRBJ2-1; 9 positions agree with TRBD2. The V gene end was trimmed by 0 bases and the J gene end by 5 bases; junction bases not matched to a gene: 8. CDR1 DFQATT and CDR2 SNEGSKA come from the germline V gene (reference sequence). The CDR3 spans 16 residues. The CDR3 nucleotides are TGCAGTGCTAGAGATCCCCAGCGGGGGGACAACAATGAGCAGTTCTTC. It codes for CSARDPQRGDNNEQFF.

This CDR3 reads CASSSTTSGRRTDTQYF. CDR3 sequence (DNA): TGTGCCAGCAGTTCCACGACTAGCGGGAGAAGAACGGATACGCAGTATTTT. The chain joins TRBV28 to TRBJ2-3; TRBD2 matches 12 bases. The CDR3 consists of 17 residues. Germline CDR1 reads MDHEN; CDR2 reads SYDVKM. V lost 4 bases to trimming and J lost 6 bases; unmatched junction nucleotides: 11.

V and J are TRBV12-3 or TRBV12-4 and TRBJ1-4; 10 bases are shared with TRBD1. The CDR3 extends over 16 amino acids. V was pared by 5 bases and J by 8 bases, with 11 bases of the junction left unmatched. CDR3 amino acids: CASSPGTGDGKEKLFF. The CDR3 nucleotides read TGTGCCAGCAGTCCAGGGACAGGGGACGGGAAGGAAAAACTGTTTTTT.

By its share, this clonotype is medium-sized. This chain links TRBV29-1 with TRBJ1-2, with TRBD1 matching over 10 bases. Per germline, CDR1 SQVTM and CDR2 ANQGSEA. This CDR3 spans 15 amino acids. With V trimmed by 2 bases and J by 2 bases, 5 bases remained unmatched. CDR3 residues: CSVEPDRGPNYGYTF. In DNA form, the CDR3 reads TGCAGCGTTGAACCAGACAGGGGGCCCAACTATGGCTACACCTTC.

By share of the sample, this clonotype is large. The chain recombines TRBV6-5 with TRBJ2-5; weak D call: TRBD1 (5 bases). CDR3 length: 16 amino acids. The ends were cut back, 0 bases at V and 4 bases at J, with 15 bases in the middle. The germline V gene has CDR1 MNHEY and CDR2 SVGAGI. The CDR3 nucleotides read TGTGCCAGCAGTTACTCGGCAGGGCCGGGTGGAGAGACCCAGTACTTC. It translates to CASSYSAGPGGETQYF.

This clonotype is a singleton in its sample. Possible read error: a much larger clone is one base away. The gene calls are TRBV6-1 and TRBJ2-1; 10 bases align to TRBD2. CDR1 is MNHNS and CDR2 is SASEGT in the germline V gene. The CDR3 consists of 15 residues. CDR3 residues: CASTMSGRALNEQLF. For the CDR3, the DNA is TGTGCCAGCACTATGAGCGGGAGGGCCCTCAATGAGCAGTTATTC.

By proportion, this clonotype is medium-sized (0.01 to 0.1%). This rearrangement joins TRBV19 to TRBJ1-2; the match to TRBD1 covers 10 bases. J gave up 6 bases and V 5 bases, and 12 bases lay outside the gene matches. The CDR3 totals 16 residues. Looked up from germline, CDR1 is LNHDA and CDR2 is SQIVND (reference sequence). This chain's CDR3 is CASSATGGTNRNGYTF. CDR3 bases: TGTGCCAGTAGTGCGACAGGGGGCACCAATAGAAATGGCTACACCTTC. Combining the CDR3 with reference TRBV19 and TRBJ1-2 gives the whole variable domain DGGITQSPKYLFRKEGQNVTLSCEQNLNHDAMYWYRQDPGQGLRLIYYSQIVNDFQKGDIAEGYSVSREKKESFPLTVTSAQKNPTAFYLCASSATGGTNRNGYTFGSGTRLTVV.

The chain combines TRBV12-3 or TRBV12-4 with TRBJ2-1; no definite D call. Deletions cut 7 bases from V and 2 bases from J, with 15 bases between. The CDR3 runs to 15 residues. CDR3 region: CASTQATIAYNEQFF. The CDR3 nucleotides read TGTGCCAGCACGCAGGCAACCATCGCCTACAATGAGCAGTTCTTC.

This clonotype ranks as medium-sized. This rearrangement joins TRBV6-1 to TRBJ2-5, with D tentatively TRBD1 or TRBD2 (5 bases each). This CDR3 is built from 15 residues. The germline V and J ends were trimmed by 5 bases and 5 bases, with 18 bases remaining between them. CDR1 is MNHNS, CDR2 SASEGT, per germline. The CDR3 nucleotides are TGTGCCAGCAGTTCCGGGACGCTTGGACTGGAGACCCAGTACTTC. Encoded protein: CASSSGTLGLETQYF.

The V call is TRBV9, the J call TRBJ2-3; D is ambiguous. The CDR3 loop spans 15 amino acids. Germline-derived CDR1 and CDR2 are SGDLS and YYNGEE. Trimming cost V 2 bases and J 0 bases, with 10 bases left between them. CDR3 DNA: TGTGCCAGCAGCGTGTACAGTTCTAGCACAGATACGCAGTATTTT. Translating gives CASSVYSSSTDTQYF.

J is TRBJ2-7 and V is TRBV20-1; the D is unclear. The length of the CDR3 is 11 residues. Germline CDR1 is DFQATT and CDR2 is SNEGSKA (reference sequence). The ends were cut back, 1 base at V and 5 bases at J, with 6 bases in the middle. The CDR3 is CSARGSNEQYF. CDR3 sequence (DNA): TGCAGTGCTAGAGGCTCTAACGAGCAGTACTTC.

Regarding this clonotype: A clone one base away is much larger, so this may be a read error. This chain uses TRBV27 with TRBJ2-1; D remains ambiguous. Germline CDR1 reads MNHEY; CDR2 reads SMNVEV (reference sequence). The CDR3 extends over 15 amino acids. DNA for the CDR3: TGTGCCAGCAGTTTTCTCGTCTTGCGGAACAATAAGCAGTTCTTC. Protein: CASSFLVLRNNKQFF.